The 30 T cell receptor beta chains given below trace back to one sample, sequenced in a study of T-cell memory formation after mild COVID-19 (dated by TCRdb to the early 2020s). Library preparation used 5' RACE. Sequenced on an Illumina NovaSeq 6000. The raw public data were reprocessed by TCRdb itself: fastp quality trimming at Q25, MiXCR clonotype calling, in-frame beta chains only. A single entry per CDR3 protein holds the most common genes and DNA from its merged rows. Counted in this sample were 450,000 to 650,000 distinct CDR3 sequences; over 20% of them appeared once. Clones ranked in the top ten supply around 12% of the sample. Sequenced sample: PBMCs or a T cell subset sorted from them (not recorded which). Receptors originate from an adult woman who had mild COVID-19 (a few samples of this study predate the infection). The sample titles of this study are shuffled in the database, so cell type and time point are left out; the donor was told from shared clones.

This clonotype has only a few counts. The chain carries TRBV4-2 and TRBJ2-5; D is unclear. V shed 4 bases and J shed 5 bases, with 14 bases lying between them. The CDR3 has 14 residues. Germline V CDR1 and CDR2: LGHNA, YNFKEQ. CDR3 sequence reads: CASSPFLGPETQYF. The CDR3 DNA reads as TGTGCCAGCAGCCCCTTCCTGGGCCCGGAGACCCAGTACTTC.

This clonotype was seen a few times. The chain recombines TRBV23-1 with TRBJ2-7; 7 bases map to TRBD1. TRBV23-1 has ORF status, its function being uncertain. V trimming: 6 bases; J trimming: 0 bases; junction bases outside the gene matches: 8. The CDR3 has 15 amino acids. The DNA of the CDR3 is TGCGCCAGCAGGACAGGGATCGAGGGCTCCTACGAGCAGTACTTC. Translated, it gives CASRTGIEGSYEQYF.

The chain couples TRBV19 to TRBJ2-2, with a tentative D call TRBD2 (5 bases). The CDR3 length is 14 residues. Trimming left V 6 bases short and J 5 bases short, with 13 bases between. Germline CDR1 is LNHDA and CDR2 is SQIVND (reference sequence). The CDR3 bases are TGTGCCAGTAGGACTATTTCCGGGACCGGGGAGCTGTTTTTT. It yields the protein CASRTISGTGELFF.

V and J are TRBV9 and TRBJ2-3; 7 bases fit TRBD1. This CDR3 contains 15 residues. Germline assignment: CDR1 SGDLS and CDR2 YYNGEE. V gave up 5 bases and J gave up 5 bases; unmatched junction bases: 11. CDR3: CASRPGGRQGDTQYF. The CDR3 DNA is TGTGCCAGCAGGCCCGGCGGTCGACAGGGAGATACGCAGTATTTT.

This clonotype showed up many times. For the CDR3, the DNA is TGTGCCAGCAGTGAAGCGTGGGGGTCGACTGAAGCTTTCTTT. This gives the protein CASSEAWGSTEAFF. The rearrangement joins TRBV6-1 to TRBJ1-1, with a weak D call TRBD1 (5 bases). CDR1 and CDR2 (germline): MNHNS, SASEGT. V dropped 0 bases and J dropped 5 bases, with 10 bases sitting between them. The CDR3 spans 14 residues.

In this sample, this clonotype turned up a few times. The rearrangement links TRBV4-2 to TRBJ1-4; D ambiguous. From germline, CDR1 is LGHNA and CDR2 YNFKEQ. Trimming shortened V by 0 bases and J by 8 bases, and 7 bases separated the two germline ends. This CDR3 contains 13 residues. Here the CDR3 reads CASSQDPAEKLFF. The DNA for the CDR3 is TGTGCCAGCAGCCAAGATCCGGCGGAAAAACTGTTTTTT.

The CDR3 is CASSPGTTRGEQFF. CDR3 coding DNA: TGCGCCAGCAGTCCCGGGACCACGAGGGGTGAGCAGTTCTTC. The chain recombines TRBV10-2 with TRBJ2-1, with D perhaps assigned TRBD1 or TRBD2 (5 bases each). V was trimmed by 5 bases and J by 9 bases, leaving 17 bases between them. Germline V gives CDR1 WSHSY, CDR2 SAAADI. CDR3 length equals 14 residues.

This rearrangement joins TRBV7-2 to TRBJ1-1; possible D gene TRBD1, 5 bases. V was pared by 4 bases and J by 5 bases, with 17 bases between. The CDR3 runs to 15 residues. Germline CDR1 is SGHTA and CDR2 is FQGNSA. Here the CDR3 reads CASSSRRRGGTEAFF. As DNA, the CDR3 is TGTGCCAGCAGCTCCCGGAGGCGGGGGGGAACTGAAGCTTTCTTT.

The gene calls are TRBV30 and TRBJ2-1, with D maybe TRBD2 (7 bases). The CDR3 loop spans 12 amino acids. Germline V lookup: CDR1 GTSNPN, CDR2 SVGIG (reference sequence). V lost 7 bases and J lost 8, with 15 bases in between. The CDR3, as DNA: TGTGCCTACAATAAGGGGGGGGATGAGCAGTTCTTC. The encoded protein is CAYNKGGDEQFF.

This clonotype turned up a few times. This sequence joins TRBV5-1 and TRBJ2-2; no definite D call. Trimming left V 4 bases short and J 6 bases short, with 22 bases between. The germline CDR1 and CDR2 sequences are SGHRS and YFSETQ. CDR3 length equals 17 residues. The CDR3 loop reads CASSLPSTTPGPGELFF. The CDR3 nucleotides read TGCGCCAGCAGCCTACCGAGTACCACTCCCGGACCCGGGGAGCTGTTTTTT.

V usage is TRBV5-1 and J usage is TRBJ1-4; a possible D gene is TRBD1 (6 bases). Trimming shortened V by 8 bases and J by 4 bases, and 12 bases separated the two germline ends. Germline V gene data show CDR1 as SGHRS and CDR2 as YFSETQ. There are 13 residues in the CDR3. CDR3 loop: CASVDRYNEKLFF. DNA for the CDR3: TGCGCCAGTGTAGACAGGTATAATGAAAAACTGTTTTTT.

V is TRBV6-5 and J is TRBJ1-1, with D perhaps TRBD1 (5 bases). Germline V gene sequence: CDR1 MNHEY, CDR2 SVGAGI. The CDR3 loop spans 14 amino acids. The V end was cut by 0 bases, the J end by 6 bases, with 11 bases between. CDR3: CASSYSPGLPEAFF. Written as DNA, the CDR3 is TGTGCCAGCAGTTACTCCCCGGGGCTCCCTGAAGCTTTCTTT.

V gene TRBV20-1 combines with J gene TRBJ1-5, with 8 bases aligning to TRBD1. The ends lost 0 bases at V and 8 bases at J; junction bases unmatched: 9. The CDR3 has 15 residues. Per the germline V gene, CDR1 is DFQATT and CDR2 is SNEGSKA (reference sequence). In DNA, the CDR3 is TGCAGTGCTAGAGATGAGGCAGGGGGCTTCGAGCCCCAGCATTTT. This encodes CSARDEAGGFEPQHF.

This sequence joins TRBV12-3 or TRBV12-4 and TRBJ1-5, with 7 bases fitting TRBD1. Germline trimming cut 3 bases from V and 2 bases from J; bases unmatched to any gene: 7. The CDR3 spans 16 residues. CDR3 in amino acids: CASSFRTGQGNQPQHF. The CDR3 DNA sequence: TGTGCCAGCAGTTTCCGGACAGGACAAGGCAATCAGCCCCAGCATTTT.

The CDR3 reads CAISGPDSQETQYF. The CDR3 DNA sequence: TGTGCCATCAGTGGGCCGGACAGCCAAGAGACCCAGTACTTC. The chain combines TRBV10-3 with TRBJ2-5, with TRBD1 as a possible D gene (6 bases). The CDR3 is 14 amino acids. The germline V and J ends were trimmed by 4 bases and 1 base, with 10 bases remaining between them. Germline CDR1 is ENHRY and CDR2 is SYGVKD.

This clonotype was found a few times. This chain joins TRBV12-3 or TRBV12-4 and TRBJ2-4; no clear D. Trimming removed 4 bases from V and 1 base from J, with 11 bases in between. CDR3 length equals 15 residues. DNA of the CDR3: TGTGCCAGCAGTTCTGGGTCCGGTGCCAAAAACATTCAGTACTTC. Its protein is CASSSGSGAKNIQYF.

This clonotype was recorded a few times. The chain carries TRBV3-1 and TRBJ2-7; maybe TRBD1 (6 bases). Looked up from germline, CDR1 is LGHDT and CDR2 is YNNKEL (reference sequence). V lost 4 bases to trimming and J lost 1 base, with 11 bases between them. This CDR3 comprises 14 residues. CDR3 in amino acids: CASSPHRASYEQYF. Here the CDR3 DNA reads TGTGCCAGCAGCCCGCACAGGGCGTCCTACGAGCAGTACTTC.

The table lists this clonotype with a few counts. The chain recombines TRBV5-1 with TRBJ2-2, with unresolved D. CDR3 length equals 14 residues. Germline V gene data show CDR1 as SGHRS and CDR2 as YFSETQ. Trimming took 4 bases from V and 7 from J, leaving 14 bases between them. The CDR3 sequence: CASSALSEGGELFF. CDR3 coding DNA: TGCGCCAGCAGCGCCCTCTCGGAAGGCGGGGAGCTGTTTTTT.

The table lists this clonotype with a few counts. V and J are TRBV20-1 and TRBJ2-3, with TRBD2 matching 9 bases. Germline V lookup: CDR1 DFQATT, CDR2 SNEGSKA (reference sequence). This CDR3 is built from 14 residues. The J segment lost 4 bases and the V segment lost 0 bases, leaving 2 bases of the junction unmatched. The CDR3 sequence is CSARDGGRADTQYF. The CDR3 bases are TGCAGTGCTAGAGACGGCGGGAGGGCAGATACGCAGTATTTT.

This clonotype was seen a few times. The chain recombines TRBV24-1 with TRBJ2-6; D ambiguous. The CDR3 runs 14 residues. Between the trimmed V and J ends, which lost 5 bases and 2 bases, there was a span of 6 bases. Looked up from germline, CDR1 is KGHDR and CDR2 is SFDVKD. This chain's CDR3 is CATSGRPGANVLTF. The CDR3 bases are TGTGCCACCAGTGGCAGGCCTGGGGCCAACGTCCTGACTTTC.

CDR3 residues: CASSQTLNEDVNYGYTF. The DNA for the CDR3 is TGTGCCAGCAGCCAGACGCTTAACGAGGACGTTAACTATGGCTACACCTTC. The chain joins TRBV3-1 to TRBJ1-2; unclear D gene. Germline CDR1 is LGHDT and CDR2 is YNNKEL (reference sequence). The ends were cut back, 3 bases at V and 1 base at J, with 18 bases in the middle. The CDR3 totals 17 residues.

About this clonotype: The junction does not match germline at one end; this may be a read error. The chain uses TRBV3-1 and TRBJ2-7, with D possibly matching TRBD1 (6 bases). The germline gives CDR1 LGHDT, CDR2 YNNKEL (reference sequence). The CDR3 is 13 amino acids. The chain's CDR3 is CASSPLGANELYF. The DNA for the CDR3 is TGTGCCAGCAGCCCTCTGGGGGCAAACGAGCTGTACTTC.

CDR3 coding DNA: TGCGCCAGCAGCTTGGGCGACAGGGTAAAGCGGTACGAGCAGTACTTC. This gives the protein CASSLGDRVKRYEQYF. The gene calls are TRBV5-1 and TRBJ2-7, with TRBD1 identical over 7 bases. The CDR3 runs 16 residues. The germline gives CDR1 SGHRS, CDR2 YFSETQ. With 0 bases clipped from V and 4 bases from J, the junction kept 10 bases outside the gene matches.

This clonotype came up a few times. This chain links TRBV7-8 with TRBJ2-3; D ambiguous. The germline V gene has CDR1 SGHVS and CDR2 FQNEAQ. The CDR3 is 15 amino acids. The V gene lost 1 base and the J gene lost 2 bases, with 10 bases spanning the gap. The CDR3 DNA reads as TGTGCCAGCAGCTTAGAGTCGCCCAACACAGATACGCAGTATTTT. It translates to CASSLESPNTDTQYF.

This clonotype has more than one count but fewer than ten. This rearrangement joins TRBV20-1 to TRBJ2-1, with 8 bases aligning to TRBD2. Germline CDR1 reads DFQATT; CDR2 reads SNEGSKA (reference sequence). The V and J ends lost 0 bases and 0 bases, in that order; junction bases with no gene match: 4. The CDR3 is 16 amino acids. The CDR3 coding sequence is TGCAGTGCTAGAGATCGAGCGGGGGCCTCCTACAATGAGCAGTTCTTC. Amino acids: CSARDRAGASYNEQFF.

This clonotype has only a few counts. The DNA for the CDR3 is TGTGCCAGCAGCCGGAGAGGGACCACTGAAGCTTTCTTT. Translation: CASSRRGTTEAFF. The rearrangement links TRBV27 to TRBJ1-1, with a possible D match to TRBD1 (5 bases). The length of the CDR3 is 13 residues. The V and J ends lost 6 bases and 4 bases respectively, with 12 bases between them. Germline loops: CDR1 MNHEY, CDR2 SMNVEV (reference sequence).

The chain links TRBV30 to TRBJ2-2; no clear D. The CDR3 consists of 12 residues. Trimming cost V 3 bases and J 6 bases, with 8 bases left between them. From germline, CDR1 is GTSNPN and CDR2 SVGIG (reference sequence). The DNA of the CDR3 is TGTGCCTGGAGGGCAGGCGCCGGGGAGCTGTTTTTT. It specifies CAWRAGAGELFF. Full variable domain (remainder filled in from reference TRBV30 and TRBJ2-2): SQTIHQWPATLVQPVGSPLSLECTVEGTSNPNLYWYRQAAGRGLQLLFYSVGIGQISSEVPQNLSASRPQDRQFILSSKKLLLSDSGFYLCAWRAGAGELFFGEGSRLTVL.

This clonotype was found a few times. The gene calls are TRBV7-2 and TRBJ2-5; 10 positions agree with TRBD2. V trimming: 5 bases; J trimming: 5 bases; junction bases outside the gene matches: 8. CDR1 and CDR2 from the germline V gene are SGHTA and FQGNSA. The CDR3 consists of 15 residues. CDR3: CASSQTSGTPETQYF. CDR3 sequence (DNA): TGTGCCAGCAGCCAAACTAGCGGGACACCCGAGACCCAGTACTTC.

This clonotype has just a few counts. The V call is TRBV3-1, the J call TRBJ1-2; unclear D gene. The CDR3 loop spans 15 amino acids. Deletions cut 3 bases from V and 3 bases from J, with 14 bases between. The germline CDR1 and CDR2 sequences are LGHDT and YNNKEL (reference sequence). The CDR3: CASSHLREGYYGYTF. For the CDR3, the DNA is TGTGCCAGCAGCCATCTGAGGGAGGGCTACTATGGCTACACCTTC.

This clonotype was seen only a few times. This chain's CDR3 is CSVRGYTF. In DNA form, the CDR3 reads TGCAGCGTTCGGGGCTACACCTTC. The genes are TRBV29-1 and TRBJ1-2, with no clear D. Deletions cut 5 bases from V and 8 bases from J, with 3 bases between. The CDR3 is 8 residues long. The germline CDR1 and CDR2 sequences are SQVTM and ANQGSEA. Looking up the rest from reference TRBV29-1 and TRBJ1-2 gives the full variable domain: SAVISQKPSRDICQRGTSLTIQCQVDSQVTMMFWYRQQPGQSLTLIATANQGSEATYESGFVIDKFPISRPNLTFSTLTVSNMSPEDSSIYLCSVRGYTFGSGTRLTVV.